A single sample gave rise to the 5 T cell receptor beta chains below, sequenced in a study of T cells in Graves' hyperthyroidism and ophthalmopathy. TCR beta CDR3 region amplification was performed from RNA transcripts. TCR CDR3 regions were first amplified by RT-PCR with HTBI primers. TCRdb ran MiXCR on the multiplex PCR reads and lists one entry per CDR3 protein. The table records 400,000 to 550,000 distinct CDR3 sequences, roughly an eighth of them present only once. Sequencing used blood. These receptor sequences come from a woman younger than 30 with Graves' hyperthyroidism.

This clonotype was seen repeatedly, ten times or more. The chain employs TRBV5-1 and TRBJ2-5; the D gene could be TRBD1 or TRBD2 (5 bases each). This CDR3 is 12 amino acids long. Germline CDR1 is SGHRS and CDR2 is YFSETQ. V lost 0 bases and J lost 9, with 9 bases in between. DNA for the CDR3: TGCGCCAGCAGCTTGGCGGGGCCGGCCCAGTACTTC. Amino acid sequence: CASSLAGPAQYF.

This clonotype came up a few times. This chain connects TRBV7-3 to TRBJ2-1; maybe TRBD1 (6 bases). Trimming removed 2 bases at V and 4 bases at J, with 21 bases between. Germline CDR1 SGHTA, CDR2 FQGTGA. The CDR3 sequence is 18 residues long. In nucleotides, the CDR3 is TGTGCCAGCAGCTTATGGGGGCTAGCCCCATCGGTTTACAATGAGCAGTTCTTC. Its translation is CASSLWGLAPSVYNEQFF.

Only a few counts were recorded for this clonotype. The gene calls are TRBV11-3 and TRBJ2-3, with no clear D. CDR1 is SGHNT and CDR2 is YENEEA in the germline V gene. V gave up 5 bases and J gave up 2 bases, with 11 bases separating them. This CDR3 comprises 14 residues. CDR3 nucleotide sequence: TGTGCCAGCAGCCCCACCATTGCCACAGATACGCAGTATTTT. Its protein is CASSPTIATDTQYF.

This clonotype was detected many times. This rearrangement joins TRBV27 to TRBJ1-2; the D gene is possibly TRBD1 (6 bases). Germline V gene lookup returns CDR1 MNHEY and CDR2 SMNVEV (reference sequence). V was trimmed by 6 bases and J by 3 bases, leaving 20 bases between them. The CDR3 has 16 residues. The CDR3 coding sequence is TGTGCCAGCAGCAACGTCAACACGGGACAAGACTATGGCTACACCTTC. The encoded protein is CASSNVNTGQDYGYTF.

The J gene is TRBJ2-1, the V gene TRBV9; possible D gene TRBD2, 5 bases. Between the trimmed V and J ends, which lost 0 bases and 2 bases, there was a span of 12 bases. The germline CDR1 and CDR2 sequences are SGDLS and YYNGEE. The CDR3 is 16 residues long. This CDR3 is CASSVGREGAYNEQFF. DNA for the CDR3: TGTGCCAGCAGCGTAGGTCGAGAGGGCGCCTACAATGAGCAGTTCTTC.